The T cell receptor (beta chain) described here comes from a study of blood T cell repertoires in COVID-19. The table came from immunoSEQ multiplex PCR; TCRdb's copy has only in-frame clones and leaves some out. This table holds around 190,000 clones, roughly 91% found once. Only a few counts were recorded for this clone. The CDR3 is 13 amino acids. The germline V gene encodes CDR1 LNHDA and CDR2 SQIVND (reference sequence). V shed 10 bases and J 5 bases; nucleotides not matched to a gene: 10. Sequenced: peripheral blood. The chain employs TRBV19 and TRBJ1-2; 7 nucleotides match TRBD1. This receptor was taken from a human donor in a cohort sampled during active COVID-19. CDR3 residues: CATRTGEKYGYTF. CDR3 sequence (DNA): TGTGCCACTCGAACAGGGGAAAAGTATGGCTACACCTTC.